This is a list of T cell receptor beta chains from one sample in a study of human T cells and chemical hapten exposure. Each CDR3 protein gets one entry after TCRdb re-called the RACE reads with MiXCR. This table has under 45,000 distinct CDR3 sequences, about 5.5% appearing once. The sequenced sample consisted of whole blood. The source of these receptors is a human donor in good health. Some clones in this sample may be carry-over from other donors' samples. CDR3s include the opening cysteine and the closing phenylalanine or tryptophan. D genes are given only for firm matches. Expanded clones are given a class, and other clones once, few, many or no size at all.

j_call clone_size v_call d_call cdr3_nt cdr3_aa
TRBJ2-2 many TRBV6-5 TRBD2 TGTGCCAGCAGTTACACGACTAGCGGGAGGACTAACACCGGGGAGCTGTTTTTT CASSYTTSGRTNTGELFF
TRBJ2-1 few TRBV7-2 NA TGTGCCAGCAGCTTAGAGTCCGGGGGGCCCTACAATGAGCAGTTCTTC CASSLESGGPYNEQFF
TRBJ2-7 many TRBV5-6 TRBD2 TGTGCCAGCAGCTTGGCGGATAGCGGGAGCGAGCAGTACTTC CASSLADSGSEQYF
TRBJ1-5 many TRBV20-1 NA TGCAGTGCTAGAACGGGGATCCGGGGCCAGCCCCAGCATTTT CSARTGIRGQPQHF
TRBJ2-3 many TRBV11-3 TRBD2 TGTGCCAGCAGCTTGCTCAGCGGGGACCCGACAGATACGCAGTATTTT CASSLLSGDPTDTQYF
TRBJ2-7 many TRBV15 NA TGTGCCACCAAACTCCAGACAGACTCCTACGAGCAGTACTTC CATKLQTDSYEQYF
TRBJ1-6 few TRBV20-1 TRBD1 TGCAGTGGCGGGACAGGGGTGAATTCACCCCTCCACTTT CSGGTGVNSPLHF
TRBJ1-6 few TRBV20-1 NA TGCAGTGCTCCTGAAGGGACAAGGCCACCCCTCCACTTT CSAPEGTRPPLHF
TRBJ2-1 many TRBV6-5 TRBD1 TGTGCCAGCAGTTACCCTTGGGGCAGGGGGATTCATGAGCAGTTCTTC CASSYPWGRGIHEQFF
TRBJ2-3 many TRBV3-1 NA TGTGCCAGCAGCCAAAGCGTGGTGAGGGGCCCCCACACAGATACGCAGTATTTT CASSQSVVRGPHTDTQYF
TRBJ2-1 NA TRBV3-1 NA TGTGCCAGCAGCCAAGTCGGTCGGGGGCTCCGGTCTGACAATGAGCAGTTCTTC CASSQVGRGLRSDNEQFF